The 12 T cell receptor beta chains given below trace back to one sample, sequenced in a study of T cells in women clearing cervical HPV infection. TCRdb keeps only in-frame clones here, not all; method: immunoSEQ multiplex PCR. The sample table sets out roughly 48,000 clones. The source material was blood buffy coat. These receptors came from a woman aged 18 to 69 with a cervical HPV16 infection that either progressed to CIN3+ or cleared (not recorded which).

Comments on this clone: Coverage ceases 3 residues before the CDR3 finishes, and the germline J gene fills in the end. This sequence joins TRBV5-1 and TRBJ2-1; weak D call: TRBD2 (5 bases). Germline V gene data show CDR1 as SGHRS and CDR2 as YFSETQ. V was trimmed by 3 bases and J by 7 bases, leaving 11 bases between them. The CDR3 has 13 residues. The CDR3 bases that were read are TGCGCCAGCAGCTCCAGAATAGCGAATGAG. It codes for CASSSRIANE. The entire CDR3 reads CASSSRIANEQFF.

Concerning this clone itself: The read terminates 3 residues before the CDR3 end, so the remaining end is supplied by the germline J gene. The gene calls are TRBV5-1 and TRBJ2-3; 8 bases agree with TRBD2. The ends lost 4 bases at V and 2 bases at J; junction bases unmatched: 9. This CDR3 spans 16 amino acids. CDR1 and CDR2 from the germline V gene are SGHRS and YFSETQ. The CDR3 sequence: CASSRVAGMPTDTQYF. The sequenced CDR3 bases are TGCGCCAGCAGCAGAGTAGCGGGAATGCCCACAGATACG.

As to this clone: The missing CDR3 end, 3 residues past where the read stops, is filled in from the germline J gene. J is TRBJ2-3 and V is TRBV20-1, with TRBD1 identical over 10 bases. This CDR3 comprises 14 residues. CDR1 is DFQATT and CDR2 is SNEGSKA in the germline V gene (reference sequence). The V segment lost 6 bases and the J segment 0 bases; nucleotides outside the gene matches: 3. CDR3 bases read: TGCAGTGCCCCGGGACAGGGGAGCACAGATACG. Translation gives CSAPGQGSTDT. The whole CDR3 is CSAPGQGSTDTQYF.

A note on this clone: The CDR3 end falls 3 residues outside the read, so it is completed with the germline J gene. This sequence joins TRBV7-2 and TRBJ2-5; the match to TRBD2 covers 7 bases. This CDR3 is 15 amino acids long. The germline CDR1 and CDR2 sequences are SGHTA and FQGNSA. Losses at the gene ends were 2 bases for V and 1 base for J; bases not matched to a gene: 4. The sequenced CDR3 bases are TGTGCCAGCAGCTTATGGGGGGGGAGCCAAGAGACC. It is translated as CASSLWGGSQET. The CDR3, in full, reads CASSLWGGSQETQYF.

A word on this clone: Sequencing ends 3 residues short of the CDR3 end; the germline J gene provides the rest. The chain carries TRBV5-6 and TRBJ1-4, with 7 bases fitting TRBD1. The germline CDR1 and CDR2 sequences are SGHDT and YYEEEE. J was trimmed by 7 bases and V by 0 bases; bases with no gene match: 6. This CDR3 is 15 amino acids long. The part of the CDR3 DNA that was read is TGTGCCAGCAGCTTGGCCGCAGGGGGAATTGAAAAA. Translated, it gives CASSLAAGGIEK. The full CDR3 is CASSLAAGGIEKLFF.

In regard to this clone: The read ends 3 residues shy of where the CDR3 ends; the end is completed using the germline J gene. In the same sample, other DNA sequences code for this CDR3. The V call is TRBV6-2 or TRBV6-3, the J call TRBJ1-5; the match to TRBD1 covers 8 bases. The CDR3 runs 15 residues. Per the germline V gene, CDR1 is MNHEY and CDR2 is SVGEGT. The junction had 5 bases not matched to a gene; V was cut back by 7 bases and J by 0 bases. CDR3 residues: CASNRGGYSNQPQHF. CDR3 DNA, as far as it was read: TGTGCCAGCAACAGGGGGGGATATAGCAATCAGCCC.

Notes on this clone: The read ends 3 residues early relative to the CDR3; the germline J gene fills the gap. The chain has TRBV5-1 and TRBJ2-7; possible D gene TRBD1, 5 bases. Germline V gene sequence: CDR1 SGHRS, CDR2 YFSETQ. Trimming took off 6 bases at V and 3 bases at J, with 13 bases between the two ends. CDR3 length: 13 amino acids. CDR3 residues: CASTREGNYEQYF. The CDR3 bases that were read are TGCGCCAGCACCAGGGAAGGTAACTACGAG.

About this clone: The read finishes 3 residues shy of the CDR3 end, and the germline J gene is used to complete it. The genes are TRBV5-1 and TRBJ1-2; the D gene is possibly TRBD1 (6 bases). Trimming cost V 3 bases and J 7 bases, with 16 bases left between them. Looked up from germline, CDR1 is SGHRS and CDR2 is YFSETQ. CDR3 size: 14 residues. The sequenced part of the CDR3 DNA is TGCGCCAGCAGCTCCCCAGGGGAAGCCTTTGGC. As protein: CASSSPGEAFG. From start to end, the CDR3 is CASSSPGEAFGYTF.

CDR3 in amino acids: CASSTTSGGINEQFF. The CDR3 bases that were read are TGTGCCAGCAGTACTACTAGCGGGGGGATCAATGAG. The chain has TRBV7-3 and TRBJ2-1; 12 bases line up with TRBD2. The read ends 3 residues before the CDR3 terminus; that terminus is restored from the germline J gene. V lost 6 bases and J lost 6; bases outside the gene matches: 6. Germline values: CDR1 SGHTA, CDR2 FQGTGA. The CDR3 has 15 amino acids.

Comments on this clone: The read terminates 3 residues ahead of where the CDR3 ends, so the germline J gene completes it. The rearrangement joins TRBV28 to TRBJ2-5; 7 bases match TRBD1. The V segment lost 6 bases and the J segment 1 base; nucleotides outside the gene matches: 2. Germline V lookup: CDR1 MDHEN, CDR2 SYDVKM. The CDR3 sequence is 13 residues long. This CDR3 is CASSRDSQETQYF. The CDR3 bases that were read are TGTGCCAGCAGCCGGGACAGCCAAGAGACC.

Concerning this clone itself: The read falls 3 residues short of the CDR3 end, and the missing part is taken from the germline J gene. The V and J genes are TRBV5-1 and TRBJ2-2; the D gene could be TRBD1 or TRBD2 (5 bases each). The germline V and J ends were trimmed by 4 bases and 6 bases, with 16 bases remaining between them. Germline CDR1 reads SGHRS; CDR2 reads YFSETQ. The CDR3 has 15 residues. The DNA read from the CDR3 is TGCGCCAGCAGCCCCCTGAGGGGCACCCCCGGGGAG. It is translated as CASSPLRGTPGE. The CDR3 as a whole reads CASSPLRGTPGELFF.

The sequenced CDR3 bases are TGCAGTGCTAGAATGGACAGGGCAAGCCTTTTAAATCAGCCC. Amino acids: CSARMDRASLLNQP. The CDR3 in its entirety is CSARMDRASLLNQPQHF. The chain has TRBV20-1 and TRBJ1-5; TRBD1 agrees at 8 bases. Sequencing ends 3 residues short of the CDR3 end; the germline J gene provides the rest. J lost 4 bases, V lost 2 bases, and 13 bases had no gene match. Germline V gives CDR1 DFQATT, CDR2 SNEGSKA (reference sequence). The CDR3 extends over 17 amino acids.